These T cell receptor beta chains were read from a single sample in a study of T-cell reconstitution after alpha-beta-depleted transplantation in children. TCRdb itself ran the PCR reads through MiXCR, one entry per CDR3 protein. The sample has about 980,000 distinct CDR3 sequences; around 30% are singletons. The source material was PBMCs, mostly from graft donor cells, sampled 360 days after TCRalphabeta/CD19-depleted stem cell transplant. These receptor sequences come from a boy under three years old who had a stem cell transplant for SCID, so the T cells may come from the graft donor. CDR3s include the opening cysteine and the closing phenylalanine or tryptophan. D genes are given only for firm matches. Size is omitted from some rows. Given values are once, few, many or a class for expanded clones.

d_call	v_call	clone_size	j_call	cdr3_aa	cdr3_nt
NA	TRBV28	NA	TRBJ2-2	CASSWRGPLTGELFF	TGTGCCAGCAGTTGGCGAGGACCGCTAACCGGGGAGCTGTTTTTT
NA	TRBV4-3	NA	TRBJ2-7	CASSQDLSRGGDEQYF	TGCGCCAGCAGCCAAGATCTATCCCGGGGCGGGGACGAGCAGTACTTC
NA	TRBV20-1	many	TRBJ2-6	CSAHPTGTGANVLTF	TGCAGTGCCCATCCTACAGGGACTGGGGCCAACGTCCTGACTTTC
TRBD1	TRBV12-3/TRBV12-4	NA	TRBJ2-2	CASSHGQGNTGELFF	TGTGCCAGCAGCCATGGACAGGGGAACACCGGGGAGCTGTTTTTT
TRBD1	TRBV20-1	many	TRBJ2-3	CSATRDRDWHSVTDTQYF	TGCAGTGCTACCCGGGACAGGGATTGGCATAGTGTCACAGATACGCAGTATTTT
NA	TRBV5-5	few	TRBJ2-2	CASSSRTRTGELFF	TGTGCCAGCAGCTCTCGGACCCGAACCGGGGAGCTGTTTTTT
TRBD1	TRBV4-1	many	TRBJ2-1	CASSQTGGNEQFF	TGCGCCAGCAGCCAAACAGGGGGCAATGAGCAGTTCTTC
NA	TRBV5-1	few	TRBJ2-6	CASSFRPSGANVLTF	TGCGCCAGCAGCTTTCGGCCCTCTGGGGCCAACGTCCTGACTTTC
NA	TRBV15	NA	TRBJ2-1	CATGTPRFYNEQFF	TGTGCCACCGGGACTCCCAGATTCTACAATGAGCAGTTCTTC
TRBD2	TRBV20-1	few	TRBJ2-7	CSASQRGGIPYEQYF	TGCAGTGCTAGCCAACGGGGGGGGATCCCCTACGAGCAGTACTTC
TRBD2	TRBV20-1	few	TRBJ2-2	CSARNSRAGGGTGELFF	TGCAGTGCTAGAAACTCCCGGGCGGGGGGCGGCACCGGGGAGCTGTTTTTT
TRBD2	TRBV5-1	few	TRBJ2-1	CASSLPMKRGSHFEQFF	TGCGCCAGCAGCTTGCCGATGAAGCGGGGGAGCCACTTTGAGCAGTTCTTC
TRBD2	TRBV20-1	NA	TRBJ2-1	CSAESGGEYNEQFF	TGCAGTGCAGAAAGCGGGGGGGAGTACAATGAGCAGTTCTTC
NA	TRBV5-1	few	TRBJ2-1	CASSVRLASYNEQFF	TGCGCCAGCAGCGTCCGACTGGCATCCTACAATGAGCAGTTCTTC
TRBD1	TRBV18	NA	TRBJ2-3	CASSPPRTGGADTQYF	TGTGCCAGCTCACCACCCAGGACAGGGGGCGCAGATACGCAGTATTTT
NA	TRBV24-1	few	TRBJ2-2	CATSDSPGPGTGELFF	TGTGCCACCAGTGATTCCCCGGGTCCGGGCACCGGGGAGCTGTTTTTT
TRBD1	TRBV3-1	many	TRBJ2-7	CASGRDRGRYEQYF	TGTGCCAGCGGACGGGACAGGGGAAGGTACGAGCAGTACTTC
NA	TRBV29-1	NA	TRBJ1-2	CSVVQGVKGYTF	TGCAGCGTAGTCCAGGGAGTGAAAGGCTACACCTTC
TRBD1	TRBV18	NA	TRBJ1-5	CASSLPTGGRYSNQPQHF	TGTGCCAGCTCACTCCCGACAGGGGGACGTTATAGCAATCAGCCCCAGCATTTT
NA	TRBV4-1	NA	TRBJ2-5	CASSQGISGETQYF	TGCGCCAGCAGCCAGGGGATCTCTGGGGAGACCCAGTACTTC
NA	TRBV20-1	NA	TRBJ2-7	CSALRGGTYYEQYF	TGCAGTGCCCTTAGGGGGGGGACATACTACGAGCAGTACTTC
NA	TRBV5-1	NA	TRBJ2-4	CASSLGGSSGEEYF	TGCGCCAGCAGCTTGGGGGGTTCGAGTGGGGAAGAGTACTTC
TRBD1	TRBV6-1	NA	TRBJ1-2	CASTRGQEQPYTF	TGTGCCAGCACCAGGGGACAGGAACAACCCTACACCTTC
NA	TRBV7-9	NA	TRBJ1-1	CASSPSGVETEAFF	TGTGCCAGCAGCCCCAGCGGCGTGGAAACTGAAGCTTTCTTT
NA	TRBV28	NA	TRBJ1-1	CASSLPVNTEAFF	TGTGCCAGCAGTTTGCCGGTGAACACTGAAGCTTTCTTT
TRBD1	TRBV12-3/TRBV12-4	NA	TRBJ2-7	CASSGLDRGYYEQYF	TGTGCCAGCAGTGGGCTCGACAGGGGGTATTACGAGCAGTACTTC
NA	TRBV15	few	TRBJ1-4	CATSRDLGVGDEKLFF	TGTGCCACCAGCAGAGATCTGGGGGTCGGAGATGAAAAACTGTTTTTT
NA	TRBV15	few	TRBJ2-7	CATSRVMRTYEQYF	TGTGCCACCAGCAGAGTCATGAGGACCTACGAGCAGTACTTC
TRBD1	TRBV4-1	NA	TRBJ2-7	CASSQIGTGGNDEQYF	TGCGCCAGCAGCCAAATCGGGACAGGGGGCAACGACGAGCAGTACTTC
NA	TRBV7-2	few	TRBJ2-7	CASSSSTGSYEQYF	TGTGCCAGCAGCTCCTCGACAGGTAGCTACGAGCAGTACTTC
NA	TRBV2	NA	TRBJ2-1	CASSEQGVEQFF	TGTGCCAGCAGTGAACAGGGCGTTGAGCAGTTCTTC
NA	TRBV5-6	NA	TRBJ1-1	CASSLKPRNTEAFF	TGTGCCAGCAGCTTAAAACCGAGGAACACTGAAGCTTTCTTT
TRBD2	TRBV5-1	NA	TRBJ2-4	CASSFREGRDIQYF	TGCGCCAGCAGCTTTCGGGAAGGGAGGGACATTCAGTACTTC
NA	TRBV18	NA	TRBJ1-1	CASSAGIQGWVNTEAFF	TGTGCCAGCTCAGCTGGGATACAGGGCTGGGTGAACACTGAAGCTTTCTTT
NA	TRBV24-1	many	TRBJ2-1	CATRPGGHNEQFF	TGTGCCACCAGGCCTGGGGGCCACAATGAGCAGTTCTTC
TRBD2	TRBV7-7	NA	TRBJ2-1	CASSATRPSGVTEQFF	TGTGCCAGCAGCGCCACCCGCCCCAGCGGGGTGACTGAGCAGTTCTTC
TRBD1	TRBV20-1	few	TRBJ2-5	CSAGRRTGKTETQYF	TGCAGTGCGGGGAGGCGGACAGGGAAGACGGAGACCCAGTACTTC
NA	TRBV7-2	few	TRBJ2-7	CASSSLGRVGYEQYF	TGTGCCAGCAGCTCCCTTGGACGCGTCGGCTACGAGCAGTACTTC
NA	TRBV20-1	once	TRBJ2-1	CSARGAEKDFF	TGCAGTGCTAGAGGGGCGGAAAAGGATTTCTTC
TRBD2	TRBV18	NA	TRBJ2-3	CASSPPLTSVDTQYF	TGTGCCAGCTCACCGCCCCTTACTAGCGTGGATACGCAGTATTTT
TRBD2	TRBV14	NA	TRBJ2-7	CASSQDTLAGLYEQYF	TGTGCCAGCAGCCAAGATACCCTAGCGGGACTCTACGAGCAGTACTTC
TRBD2	TRBV20-1	few	TRBJ2-2	CSAPTSFGTGELFF	TGCAGTGCCCCGACTAGCTTCGGCACCGGGGAGCTGTTTTTT
NA	TRBV20-1	few	TRBJ1-1	CSARAQGGGNTEAFF	TGCAGTGCTAGAGCACAGGGTGGGGGGAACACTGAAGCTTTCTTT
NA	TRBV4-2	few	TRBJ2-7	CASSQDRGGVGYEQYF	TGTGCCAGCAGCCAAGATCGTGGGGGAGTGGGGTACGAGCAGTACTTC
NA	TRBV3-1	many	TRBJ2-5	CASTSKGGGLLLDAQYF	TGTGCCAGCACCTCGAAAGGGGGGGGACTCCTCTTAGATGCCCAGTACTTC
NA	TRBV29-1	NA	TRBJ2-1	CSVAQTGLAYNEQFF	TGCAGCGTCGCCCAAACAGGGCTAGCCTACAATGAGCAGTTCTTC
TRBD1	TRBV2	NA	TRBJ2-7	CASRGTVSHEQYF	TGTGCCAGCAGAGGGACAGTAAGTCACGAGCAGTACTTC
NA	TRBV5-4	NA	TRBJ1-1	CASSLANSGTEAFF	TGTGCCAGCAGCTTGGCCAATTCCGGTACTGAAGCTTTCTTT
NA	TRBV28	few	TRBJ1-5	CASSLSPRDQPQHF	TGTGCCAGCAGTTTATCCCCCAGGGATCAGCCCCAGCATTTT
NA	TRBV28	many	TRBJ2-2	CASSLVPEPNTGELFF	TGTGCCAGCAGTTTAGTCCCAGAGCCGAACACCGGGGAGCTGTTTTTT
NA	TRBV5-1	few	TRBJ2-3	CASRDISSTDTQYF	TGCGCCAGCCGAGACATATCTAGCACAGATACGCAGTATTTT
NA	TRBV3-1	NA	TRBJ2-3	CASSQVAGNTQYF	TGTGCCAGCAGCCAAGTTGCTGGGAATACGCAGTATTTT
NA	TRBV5-1	NA	TRBJ1-3	CASSLDLNSGNTIYF	TGCGCCAGCAGCTTGGATCTAAACTCTGGAAACACCATATATTTT
NA	TRBV4-3	NA	TRBJ2-3	CASSQGGQYTDTQYF	TGCGCCAGCAGCCAAGGCGGACAGTACACAGATACGCAGTATTTT
TRBD2	TRBV6-5	NA	TRBJ2-3	CASSNQGLVSTDTQYF	TGTGCCAGCAGTAACCAAGGACTAGTCAGCACAGATACGCAGTATTTT
NA	TRBV28	NA	TRBJ2-7	CASRLWVEQYF	TGTGCCAGCAGACTCTGGGTCGAGCAGTACTTC
NA	TRBV5-1	few	TRBJ1-1	CASSRIGTANTEAFF	TGCGCCAGCAGCCGAATAGGGACGGCGAACACTGAAGCTTTCTTT
NA	TRBV3-1	many	TRBJ1-2	CASTREGVGYTF	TGTGCCAGCACCAGAGAGGGGGTTGGCTACACCTTC
TRBD1	TRBV7-2	NA	TRBJ2-4	CASSTGTGGGKNIQYF	TGTGCCAGCAGCACTGGGACAGGGGGAGGCAAAAACATTCAGTACTTC